Listed here are 10 T cell receptor beta chains from one sample, sequenced in a study of T-cell reconstitution after alpha-beta-depleted transplantation in children. A TCRbeta library incorporating unique molecular identifiers was prepared. Using its own MiXCR run on the PCR reads, TCRdb lists one record per CDR3 protein. The profile covers under 850,000 distinct CDR3 sequences, with around 13% appearing a single time and 0.79% taken by the ten largest. Here the sequenced sample was PBMCs, taken before TCRalphabeta/CD19-depleted stem cell transplant. The receptors shown here come from a girl aged 2-10 years with congenital amegakaryocytic thrombocytopenia, due to receive a stem cell transplant.

The table lists this clonotype with many counts. V usage is TRBV24-1 and J usage is TRBJ2-7; a possible D gene is TRBD2 (5 bases). CDR1 is KGHDR, CDR2 SFDVKD, per germline. V lost 9 bases to trimming and J lost 5 bases, with 13 bases between them. CDR3 length: 12 amino acids. CDR3 sequence reads: CATVISVDEQYF. CDR3 coding DNA: TGTGCCACCGTGATTAGCGTGGACGAGCAGTACTTC.

There are a few counts of this clonotype. V gene TRBV6-5 combines with J gene TRBJ2-1; D is tentatively TRBD1 or TRBD2 (5 bases each). This CDR3 spans 17 amino acids. Germline CDR1 is MNHEY and CDR2 is SVGAGI. V was clipped by 0 bases and J by 8 bases, with 20 bases between them. In DNA form, the CDR3 reads TGTGCCAGCAGTTACTCAGGGGTGGCCACGGAGGTCTATGAGCAGTTCTTC. This codes for CASSYSGVATEVYEQFF.

In the case of this clonotype: This may stem from a read error, because a much larger clone lies one nucleotide away. The chain recombines TRBV5-1 with TRBJ2-1; D call uncertain. Per the germline V gene, CDR1 is SGHRS and CDR2 is YFSETQ. The CDR3 runs 14 residues. CDR3 in amino acids: CASSWWTTYIEQFF. The DNA of the CDR3 is TGCGCCAGCAGCTGGTGGACCACGTACATTGAGCAGTTCTTC.

V gene TRBV5-1 combines with J gene TRBJ2-1; TRBD2 might be the D (5 bases). Germline-derived CDR1 and CDR2 are SGHRS and YFSETQ. Trimming cost V 5 bases and J 8 bases, with 17 bases left between them. CDR3 length equals 14 residues. CDR3 bases: TGCGCCAGCAGGAGCGAGCGGCCATTAGATGAGCAGTTCTTC. Translation gives CASRSERPLDEQFF.

This clonotype showed up just a few times. Here the CDR3 DNA reads TGTGCCAGCAGCCAGGCCGGGACTAGGTTCAATGAGCAGTTCTTC. Protein: CASSQAGTRFNEQFF. The rearrangement joins TRBV3-1 to TRBJ2-1, with 8 nucleotides matching TRBD2. Germline-derived CDR1 and CDR2 are LGHDT and YNNKEL (reference sequence). The CDR3 runs 15 residues. J lost 6 bases, V lost 3 bases, and 7 bases had no gene match.

This rearrangement joins TRBV14 to TRBJ2-7; 9 bases are a match to TRBD2. This CDR3 region has 17 residues. Germline trimming cut 5 bases from V and 9 bases from J; bases unmatched to any gene: 20. Germline V CDR1 and CDR2: SGHDN, FVKESK. CDR3 bases: TGTGCCAGCAGCATGGGCCCCGTGGCTAGCGGGAAGTCGGTGCAGTACTTC. It encodes CASSMGPVASGKSVQYF. The whole variable domain, remainder taken from reference TRBV14 and TRBJ2-7, is EAGVTQFPSHSVIEKGQTVTLRCDPISGHDNLYWYRRVMGKEIKFLLHFVKESKQDESGMPNNRFLAERTGGTYSTLKVQPAELEDSGVYFCASSMGPVASGKSVQYFGPGTRLTVT.

The chain is built from TRBV5-1 and TRBJ2-7, with TRBD2 matching over 13 bases. V lost 4 bases and J lost 1; bases outside the gene matches: 14. The CDR3 has 19 residues. Germline CDR1 is SGHRS and CDR2 is YFSETQ. In DNA, the CDR3 is TGCGCCAGCAGCCTACTGACTCCCACTAGCGGGAGGGGGTCCTACGAGCAGTACTTC. Its translation is CASSLLTPTSGRGSYEQYF.

This clonotype was picked up a small number of times. V and J are TRBV2 and TRBJ2-1; D remains ambiguous. The germline CDR1 and CDR2 sequences are SNHLY and FYNNEI. The CDR3 is 14 amino acids. Trimming left V 3 bases short and J 9 bases short, with 15 bases between. CDR3 amino acids: CASSEHPRSGEQFF. The CDR3 bases are TGTGCCAGCAGTGAGCACCCCAGGTCGGGTGAGCAGTTCTTC.

The sample holds many counts of this clonotype. The chain has TRBV20-1 and TRBJ2-1; TRBD2 might be the D (6 bases). CDR1 and CDR2 from the germline V gene are DFQATT and SNEGSKA (reference sequence). CDR3 length: 14 amino acids. V lost 5 bases and J lost 10, with 21 bases in between. The chain's CDR3 is CSARRDLSGGEQFF. CDR3 nucleotides: TGCAGTGCTCGGCGGGATTTAAGCGGAGGAGAGCAGTTCTTC.

J is TRBJ2-1 and V is TRBV5-1; the match to TRBD2 covers 7 bases. Germline CDR1 and CDR2: SGHRS and YFSETQ. The CDR3 is made up of 16 amino acids. J gave up 2 bases and V 2 bases, and 7 bases lay outside the gene matches. CDR3 residues: CASSFPSGDAYNEQFF. For the CDR3, the DNA is TGCGCCAGCAGCTTCCCTAGCGGAGATGCCTACAATGAGCAGTTCTTC.